This T cell receptor (beta chain) was sequenced during a study of cytomegalovirus exposure and HLA in healthy donors. The germline V gene encodes CDR1 SGHRS and CDR2 YFSETQ. This CDR3 spans 15 amino acids. V was shortened by 0 bases and J by 0 bases, with 9 bases between the two germline ends. Sequenced by immunoSEQ multiplex PCR; TCRdb stores in-frame clones only, minus some. The sample holds about 170,000 clones, 90% to 97% seen once. The V and J genes are TRBV5-1 and TRBJ1-2; D not certain. What was sequenced was PBMCs. This clonotype was sampled from a woman aged 18-29 years in good health and CMV-seronegative. In nucleotides, the CDR3 is TGCGCCAGCAGCTTGGACCCGGGGACTAACTATGGCTACACCTTC. Its translation: CASSLDPGTNYGYTF.